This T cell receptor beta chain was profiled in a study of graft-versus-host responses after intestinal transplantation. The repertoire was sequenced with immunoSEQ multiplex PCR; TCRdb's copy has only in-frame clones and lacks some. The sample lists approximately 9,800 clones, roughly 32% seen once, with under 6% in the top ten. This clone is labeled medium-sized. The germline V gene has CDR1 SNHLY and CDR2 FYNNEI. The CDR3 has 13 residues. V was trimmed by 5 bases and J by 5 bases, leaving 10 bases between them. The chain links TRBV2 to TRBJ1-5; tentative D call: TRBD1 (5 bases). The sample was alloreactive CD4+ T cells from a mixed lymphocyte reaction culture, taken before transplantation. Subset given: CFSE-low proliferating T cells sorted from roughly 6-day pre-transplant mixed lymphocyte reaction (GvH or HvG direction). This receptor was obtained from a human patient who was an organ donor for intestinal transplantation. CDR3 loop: CASSLLRDQPQHF. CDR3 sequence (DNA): TGTGCCAGCAGTTTACTCAGGGATCAGCCCCAGCATTTT.